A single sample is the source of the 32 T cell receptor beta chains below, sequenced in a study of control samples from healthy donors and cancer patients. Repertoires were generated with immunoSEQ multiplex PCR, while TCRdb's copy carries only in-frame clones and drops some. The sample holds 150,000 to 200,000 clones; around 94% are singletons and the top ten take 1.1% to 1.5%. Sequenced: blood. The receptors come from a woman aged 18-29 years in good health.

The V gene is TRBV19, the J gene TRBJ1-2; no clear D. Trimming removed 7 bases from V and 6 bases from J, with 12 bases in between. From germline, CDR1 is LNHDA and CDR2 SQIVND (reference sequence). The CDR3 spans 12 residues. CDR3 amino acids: CASKEGGHGYTF. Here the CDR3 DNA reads TGTGCCAGTAAGGAGGGAGGGCATGGCTACACCTTC.

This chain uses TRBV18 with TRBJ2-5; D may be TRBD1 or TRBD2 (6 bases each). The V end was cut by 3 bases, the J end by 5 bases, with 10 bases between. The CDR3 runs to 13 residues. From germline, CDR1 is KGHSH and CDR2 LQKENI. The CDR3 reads CASSPQGGETQYF. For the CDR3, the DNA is TGTGCCAGCTCACCTCAAGGGGGGGAGACCCAGTACTTC.

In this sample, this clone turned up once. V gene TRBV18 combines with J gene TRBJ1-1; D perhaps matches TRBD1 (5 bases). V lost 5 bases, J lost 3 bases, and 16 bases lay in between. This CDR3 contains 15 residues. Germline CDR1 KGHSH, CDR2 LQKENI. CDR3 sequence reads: CASSFSGRVDTEAFF. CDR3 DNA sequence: TGTGCCAGCTCATTCTCGGGACGCGTGGACACTGAAGCTTTCTTT. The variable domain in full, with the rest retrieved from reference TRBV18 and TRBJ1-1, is NAGVMQNPRHLVRRRGQEARLRCSPMKGHSHVYWYRQLPEEGLKFMVYLQKENIIDESGMPKERFSAEFPKEGPSILRIQQVVRGDSAAYFCASSFSGRVDTEAFFGQGTRLTVV.

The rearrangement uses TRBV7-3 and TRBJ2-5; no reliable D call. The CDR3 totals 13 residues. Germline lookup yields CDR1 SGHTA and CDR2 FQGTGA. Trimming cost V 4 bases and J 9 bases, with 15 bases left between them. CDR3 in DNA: TGTGCCAGCAGCTACCAGAGCGTCACCCCCCAGTACTTC. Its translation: CASSYQSVTPQYF.

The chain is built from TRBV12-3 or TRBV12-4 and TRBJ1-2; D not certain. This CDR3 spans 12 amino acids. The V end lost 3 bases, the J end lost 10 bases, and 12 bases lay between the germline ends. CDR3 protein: CASSLNSGDYTF. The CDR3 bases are TGTGCCAGCAGTTTGAACTCCGGTGACTACACCTTC.

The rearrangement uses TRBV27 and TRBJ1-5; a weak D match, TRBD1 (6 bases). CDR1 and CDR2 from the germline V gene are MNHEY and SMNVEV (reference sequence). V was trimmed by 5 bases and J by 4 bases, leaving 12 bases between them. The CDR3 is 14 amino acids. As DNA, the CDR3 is TGTGCCAGCAGTCCCCCCGACAGGAATCAGCCCCAGCATTTT. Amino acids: CASSPPDRNQPQHF.

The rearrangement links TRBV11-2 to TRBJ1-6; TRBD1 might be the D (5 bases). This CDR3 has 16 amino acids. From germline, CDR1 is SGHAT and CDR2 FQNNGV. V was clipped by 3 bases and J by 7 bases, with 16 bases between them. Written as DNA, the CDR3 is TGTGCCAGCAGCTTCGGGGCCCTGGCAGGGAATTCACCCCTCCACTTT. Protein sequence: CASSFGALAGNSPLHF.

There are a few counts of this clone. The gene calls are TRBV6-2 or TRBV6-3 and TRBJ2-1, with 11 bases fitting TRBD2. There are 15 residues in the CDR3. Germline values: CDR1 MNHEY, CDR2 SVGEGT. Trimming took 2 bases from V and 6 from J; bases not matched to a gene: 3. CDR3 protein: CASSYGTSGPNEQFF. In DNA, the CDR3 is TGTGCCAGCAGTTACGGGACTAGCGGACCCAATGAGCAGTTCTTC.

CDR3 residues: CASRFEGLVTGELFF. CDR3 coding DNA: TGTGCCAGCAGATTCGAAGGGCTCGTTACCGGGGAGCTGTTTTTT. V and J are TRBV6-5 and TRBJ2-2, with D uncertain. V lost 6 bases and J lost 5, with 16 bases in between. Germline V gene data show CDR1 as MNHEY and CDR2 as SVGAGI. The CDR3 totals 15 residues.

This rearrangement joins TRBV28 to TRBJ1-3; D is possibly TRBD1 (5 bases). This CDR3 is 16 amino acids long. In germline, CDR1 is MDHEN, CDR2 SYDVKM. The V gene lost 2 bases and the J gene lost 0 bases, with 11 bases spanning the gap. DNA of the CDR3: TGTGCCAGCAGTTTAGGCCGGGGCTACTCTGGAAACACCATATATTTT. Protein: CASSLGRGYSGNTIYF.

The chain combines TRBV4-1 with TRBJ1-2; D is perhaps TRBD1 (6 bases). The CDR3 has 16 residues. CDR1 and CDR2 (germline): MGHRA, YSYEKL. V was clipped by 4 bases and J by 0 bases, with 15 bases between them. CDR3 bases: TGCGCCAGCAGCCGATCAGGACAGAAAGCTAACTATGGCTACACCTTC. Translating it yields CASSRSGQKANYGYTF.

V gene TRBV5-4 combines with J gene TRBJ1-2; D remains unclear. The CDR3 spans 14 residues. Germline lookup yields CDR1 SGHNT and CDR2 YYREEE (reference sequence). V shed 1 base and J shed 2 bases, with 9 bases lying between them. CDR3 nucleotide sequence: TGTGCCAGCAGCTTGTACGAACAGAACTATGGCTACACCTTC. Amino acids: CASSLYEQNYGYTF.

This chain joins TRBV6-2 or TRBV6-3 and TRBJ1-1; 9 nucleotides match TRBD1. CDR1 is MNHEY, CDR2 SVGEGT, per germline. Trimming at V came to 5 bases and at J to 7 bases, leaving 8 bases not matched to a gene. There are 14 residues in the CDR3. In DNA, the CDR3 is TGTGCCAGCAGTCAACCGGACAGGGGAGGTGAAGCTTTCTTT. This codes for CASSQPDRGGEAFF.

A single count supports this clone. CDR3 sequence: CASSLSDTQYF. The CDR3 nucleotides are TGTGCCAGCAGCTTATCAGATACGCAGTATTTT. The genes are TRBV11-3 and TRBJ2-3; D is uncertain. The CDR3 loop spans 11 amino acids. The germline V gene has CDR1 SGHNT and CDR2 YENEEA. V gave up 2 bases and J gave up 4 bases, with 1 base separating them.

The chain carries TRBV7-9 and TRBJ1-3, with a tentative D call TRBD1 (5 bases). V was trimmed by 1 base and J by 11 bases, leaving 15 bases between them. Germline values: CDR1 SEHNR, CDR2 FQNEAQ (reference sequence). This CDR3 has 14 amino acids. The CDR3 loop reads CASSLVVPGHPIYF. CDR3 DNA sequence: TGTGCCAGCAGCTTAGTCGTGCCGGGGCACCCCATATATTTT. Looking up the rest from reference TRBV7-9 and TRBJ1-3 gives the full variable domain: DTGVSQNPRHKITKRGQNVTFRCDPISEHNRLYWYRQTLGQGPEFLTYFQNEAQLEKSRLLSDRFSAERPKGSFSTLEIQRTEQGDSAMYLCASSLVVPGHPIYFGEGSWLTVV.

The CDR3 loop reads CASSQDWNFPPLHF. The CDR3 bases are TGTGCCAGCAGCCAAGATTGGAACTTCCCACCCCTCCACTTT. The chain uses TRBV4-2 and TRBJ1-6; D unclear. V dropped 0 bases and J dropped 11 bases, with 11 bases sitting between them. The V gene's germline CDR1 is LGHNA and CDR2 YNFKEQ. CDR3 length: 14 residues.

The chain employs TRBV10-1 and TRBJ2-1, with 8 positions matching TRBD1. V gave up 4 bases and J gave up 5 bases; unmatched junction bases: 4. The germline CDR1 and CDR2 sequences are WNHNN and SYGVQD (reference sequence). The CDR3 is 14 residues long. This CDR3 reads CASSGTGTNNEQFF. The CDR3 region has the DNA TGCGCCAGCAGTGGGACAGGGACGAACAATGAGCAGTTCTTC.

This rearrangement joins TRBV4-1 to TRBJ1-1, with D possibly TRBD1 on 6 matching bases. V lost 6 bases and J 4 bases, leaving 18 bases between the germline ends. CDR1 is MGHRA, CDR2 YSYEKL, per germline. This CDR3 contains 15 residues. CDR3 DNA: TGCGCCAGCAGTTCCTTTACAGGGATAGGCACTGAAGCTTTCTTT. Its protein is CASSSFTGIGTEAFF.

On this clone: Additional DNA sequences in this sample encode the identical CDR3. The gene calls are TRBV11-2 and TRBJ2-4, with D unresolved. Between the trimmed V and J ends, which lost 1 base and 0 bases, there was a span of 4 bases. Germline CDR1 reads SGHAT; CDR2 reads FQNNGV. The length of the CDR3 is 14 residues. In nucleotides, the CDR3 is TGTGCCAGCAGCTTAGGGGTAGCCAAAAACATTCAGTACTTC. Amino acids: CASSLGVAKNIQYF. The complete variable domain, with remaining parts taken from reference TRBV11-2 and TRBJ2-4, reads EAGVAQSPRYKIIEKRQSVAFWCNPISGHATLYWYQQILGQGPKLLIQFQNNGVVDDSQLPKDRFSAERLKGVDSTLKIQPAKLEDSAVYLCASSLGVAKNIQYFGAGTRLSVL.

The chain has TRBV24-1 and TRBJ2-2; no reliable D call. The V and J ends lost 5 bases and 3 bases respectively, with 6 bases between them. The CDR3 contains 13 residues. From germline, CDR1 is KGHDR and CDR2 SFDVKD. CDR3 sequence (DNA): TGTGCCACCAGTGCATTCGACACCGGGGAGCTGTTTTTT. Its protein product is CATSAFDTGELFF.

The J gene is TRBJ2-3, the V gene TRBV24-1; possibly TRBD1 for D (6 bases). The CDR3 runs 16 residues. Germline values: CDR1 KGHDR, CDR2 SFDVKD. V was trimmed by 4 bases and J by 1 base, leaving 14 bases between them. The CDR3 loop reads CATSDSDRRGTDTQYF. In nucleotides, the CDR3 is TGTGCCACCAGTGACTCCGACAGGAGAGGCACAGATACGCAGTATTTT.

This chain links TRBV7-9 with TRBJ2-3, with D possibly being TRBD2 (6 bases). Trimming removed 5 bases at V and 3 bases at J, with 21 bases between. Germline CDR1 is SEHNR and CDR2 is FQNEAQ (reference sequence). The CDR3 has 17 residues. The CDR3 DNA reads TGTGCCAGCAGCCCACCCTGGGGAGCGGGTGGAACAGATACGCAGTATTTT. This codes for CASSPPWGAGGTDTQYF.

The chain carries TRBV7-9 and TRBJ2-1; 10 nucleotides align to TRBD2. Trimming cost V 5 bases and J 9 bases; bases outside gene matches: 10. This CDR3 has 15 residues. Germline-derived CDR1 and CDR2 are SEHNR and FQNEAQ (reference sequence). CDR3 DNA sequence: TGTGCCAGCAGCATATCTAGCGGGAGCCAGGGTGAGCAGTTCTTC. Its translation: CASSISSGSQGEQFF. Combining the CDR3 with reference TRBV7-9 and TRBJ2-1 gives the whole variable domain DTGVSQNPRHKITKRGQNVTFRCDPISEHNRLYWYRQTLGQGPEFLTYFQNEAQLEKSRLLSDRFSAERPKGSFSTLEIQRTEQGDSAMYLCASSISSGSQGEQFFGPGTRLTVL.

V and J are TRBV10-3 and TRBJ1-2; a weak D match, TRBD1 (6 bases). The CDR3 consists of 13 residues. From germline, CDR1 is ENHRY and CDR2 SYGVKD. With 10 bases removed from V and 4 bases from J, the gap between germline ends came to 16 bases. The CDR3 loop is CATTTRGIYGYTF. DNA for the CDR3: TGTGCCACCACAACAAGGGGGATCTATGGCTACACCTTC.

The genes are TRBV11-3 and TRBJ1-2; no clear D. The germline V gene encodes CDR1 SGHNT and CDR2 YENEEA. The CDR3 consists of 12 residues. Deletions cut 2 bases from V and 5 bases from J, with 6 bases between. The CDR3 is CASSLPGYGYTF. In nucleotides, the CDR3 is TGTGCCAGCAGCTTACCGGGGTATGGCTACACCTTC.

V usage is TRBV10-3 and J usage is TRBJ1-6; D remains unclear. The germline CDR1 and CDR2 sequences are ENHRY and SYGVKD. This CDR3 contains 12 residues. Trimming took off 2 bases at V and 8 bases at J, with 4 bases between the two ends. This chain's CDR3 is CAISETDSPLHF. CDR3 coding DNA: TGTGCCATCAGTGAGACGGATTCACCCCTCCACTTT.

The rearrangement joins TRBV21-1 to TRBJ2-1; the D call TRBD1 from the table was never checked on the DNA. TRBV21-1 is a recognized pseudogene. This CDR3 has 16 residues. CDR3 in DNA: TGTGCCAGCAGCCCCCCAAGGGGACAGGGAACCGATGAGCAGTTCTTC. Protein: CASSPPRGQGTDEQFF.

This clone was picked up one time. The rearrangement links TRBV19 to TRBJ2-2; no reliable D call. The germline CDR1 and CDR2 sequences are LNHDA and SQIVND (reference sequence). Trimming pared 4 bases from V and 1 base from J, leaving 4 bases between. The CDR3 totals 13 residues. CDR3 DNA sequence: TGTGCCAGTAGTAACAGGAACACCGGGGAGCTGTTTTTT. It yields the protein CASSNRNTGELFF. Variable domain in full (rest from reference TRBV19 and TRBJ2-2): DGGITQSPKYLFRKEGQNVTLSCEQNLNHDAMYWYRQDPGQGLRLIYYSQIVNDFQKGDIAEGYSVSREKKESFPLTVTSAQKNPTAFYLCASSNRNTGELFFGEGSRLTVL.

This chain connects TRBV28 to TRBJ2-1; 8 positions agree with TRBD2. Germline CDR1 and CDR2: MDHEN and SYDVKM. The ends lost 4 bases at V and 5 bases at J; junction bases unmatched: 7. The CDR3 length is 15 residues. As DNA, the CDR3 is TGTGCCAGCAGTTCCGGGGGGGGGCTGGACAATGAGCAGTTCTTC. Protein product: CASSSGGGLDNEQFF.

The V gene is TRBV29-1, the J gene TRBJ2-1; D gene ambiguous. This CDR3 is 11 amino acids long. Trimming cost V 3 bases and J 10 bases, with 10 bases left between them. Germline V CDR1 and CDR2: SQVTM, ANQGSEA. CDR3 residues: CSVDGGTEQFF. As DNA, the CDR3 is TGCAGCGTTGATGGCGGAACCGAGCAGTTCTTC.

Here the CDR3 reads CASSYSGGGWTNQPQHF. The CDR3 nucleotides read TGTGCCAGTAGTTATTCGGGGGGGGGATGGACTAATCAGCCCCAGCATTTT. The chain joins TRBV19 to TRBJ1-5, with D perhaps matching TRBD1 (5 bases). Trimming stripped 5 bases from V and 4 bases from J, with 21 bases between. Germline CDR1 is LNHDA and CDR2 is SQIVND (reference sequence). The CDR3 extends over 17 amino acids.

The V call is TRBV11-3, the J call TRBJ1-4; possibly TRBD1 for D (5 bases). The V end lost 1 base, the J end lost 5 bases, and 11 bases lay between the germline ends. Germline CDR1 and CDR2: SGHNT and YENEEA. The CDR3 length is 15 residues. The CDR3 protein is CASSLGGRSNEKLFF. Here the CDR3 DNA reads TGTGCCAGCAGCTTAGGGGGCAGGTCAAATGAAAAACTGTTTTTT. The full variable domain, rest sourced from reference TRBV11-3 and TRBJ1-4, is EAGVVQSPRYKIIEKKQPVAFWCNPISGHNTLYWYLQNLGQGPELLIRYENEEAVDDSQLPKDRFSAERLKGVDSTLKIQPAELGDSAVYLCASSLGGRSNEKLFFGSGTQLSVL.